This is a list of T cell receptor beta chains from one sample in a study of T cells in Graves' hyperthyroidism and ophthalmopathy. MiXCR, run by TCRdb on the multiplex PCR reads, gives a single entry per CDR3 protein. The data contain about 600,000 distinct CDR3 sequences, around 14% of them singletons. The material sequenced was blood. The receptor set was obtained from a young woman with Graves' ophthalmopathy. CDR3s include the opening cysteine and the closing phenylalanine or tryptophan. D genes are given only for firm matches. Clone size is shown for a subset of rows, as once, few, many or a class of expanded clone.

clone_size	v_call	j_call	d_call	cdr3_nt	cdr3_aa
few	TRBV5-1	TRBJ2-1	TRBD1	TGCGCCAGCAGCTTGGAGGGACAGGGGTGGGATGAGCAGTTCTTC	CASSLEGQGWDEQFF
NA	TRBV10-3	TRBJ2-7	NA	TGTGCCATCAGAAACCGGGACTCTCCCTACGAGCAGTACTTC	CAIRNRDSPYEQYF
many	TRBV6-1	TRBJ2-7	TRBD2	TGTGCCAGCAGTCGTAGCCCCGGGACTAGCGGAGCTTACGAGCAGTACTTC	CASSRSPGTSGAYEQYF
many	TRBV15	TRBJ2-1	TRBD2	TGTGCCACCAGCAGACCGATAGCGGGAGGGTCGTACAATGAGCAGTTCTTC	CATSRPIAGGSYNEQFF
NA	TRBV27	TRBJ2-4	NA	TGTGCCAGCAGTTTCAACGAGCTAGCCAAAAACATTCAGTACTTC	CASSFNELAKNIQYF
NA	TRBV4-2	TRBJ1-5	NA	TGTGCCAGCAGCCAAGATCGGCAGGGCAATCAGCCCCAGCATTTT	CASSQDRQGNQPQHF
NA	TRBV12-3/TRBV12-4	TRBJ2-3	TRBD2	TGTGCCAGCAGTACGACTAGCGGACTCACAGATACGCAGTATTTT	CASSTTSGLTDTQYF
NA	TRBV19	TRBJ1-1	NA	TGTGCCAGTAGTATCGGAGAGGAGTGGAGCCTTAACACTGAAGCTTTCTTT	CASSIGEEWSLNTEAFF
NA	TRBV4-1	TRBJ2-4	NA	TGCGCCAGCAGCCAAGGGAGGCAAACCGGGAATGCCAAAAACATTCAGTACTTC	CASSQGRQTGNAKNIQYF
NA	TRBV11-3	TRBJ2-7	NA	TGTGCCAGCAGCTTATCGCCACGGGATACCTACGAGCAGTACTTC	CASSLSPRDTYEQYF
many	TRBV28	TRBJ1-5	TRBD1	TGTGCCAGCAGTTTCCCCCCTATCGGACAGGGTTTTCAGCCCCAGCATTTT	CASSFPPIGQGFQPQHF
few	TRBV7-2	TRBJ1-2	TRBD1	TGTGCCAGCAGCTTAACTGGAGCACAGGGGCCCACCTTC	CASSLTGAQGPTF
NA	TRBV28	TRBJ2-5	TRBD1	TGTGCCAGCAGTTCCCGACAGGGCGGTCGGGAGACCCAGTACTTC	CASSSRQGGRETQYF
few	TRBV11-3	TRBJ2-2	NA	TGTGCCAGCAGCTTAGATCTCTACAGGGCTGCCGGGGAGCTGTTTTTT	CASSLDLYRAAGELFF
NA	TRBV25-1	TRBJ1-2	TRBD1	TGTGCCAGCAGTGAAATTGGGACAGGGGGAGAAGGTGGCTACACCTTC	CASSEIGTGGEGGYTF
many	TRBV27	TRBJ2-7	NA	TGTGCCAGGGTGGCGGGTAGGACCTACGAGCAGTACTTC	CARVAGRTYEQYF
many	TRBV27	TRBJ2-6	TRBD1	TGTGCCAGCAGTTCGAACAGGGGCCTTGGAGGGGCCAACGTCCTGACTTTC	CASSSNRGLGGANVLTF
few	TRBV9	TRBJ2-4	NA	TGTGCCAGCAGCCGCGGACAGCACGACAAAAACATTCAGTACTTC	CASSRGQHDKNIQYF
NA	TRBV27	TRBJ1-5	NA	TGTGCCAGCAGTCCGAGAGGGGATAGGGCCCAGCATTTT	CASSPRGDRAQHF
NA	TRBV2	TRBJ1-5	NA	TGTGCCAGCAGGGGGACACCTAGCAATCAGCCCCAGCATTTT	CASRGTPSNQPQHF
many	TRBV3-1	TRBJ2-5	NA	TGTGCCAGCAGCCAATCCGGGGGTCAGACCCAGTACTTC	CASSQSGGQTQYF
many	TRBV27	TRBJ2-1	TRBD1	TGTGCCAGCGCAAGTAGGGGACAGGGCTACAATGAGCAGTTCTTC	CASASRGQGYNEQFF
few	TRBV30	TRBJ2-7	NA	TGTGCCTGGAGCCACCCACAGGGAATCTCCTACGAGCAGTACTTC	CAWSHPQGISYEQYF
many	TRBV10-3	TRBJ2-7	NA	TGTGCCATCAGTGAAGGGAAACTTGGAGGAGACGAGCAGTACTTC	CAISEGKLGGDEQYF
few	TRBV5-4	TRBJ1-2	TRBD1	TGTGCCAGCAGTTCCGGATTCGGGACAGAAACTAACTATGGCTACACCTTC	CASSSGFGTETNYGYTF
few	TRBV12-3/TRBV12-4	TRBJ1-6	NA	TGTGCCAGCAGTTTCCGGGCCAGTAATTCACCCCTCCACTTT	CASSFRASNSPLHF
many	TRBV6-2/TRBV6-3	TRBJ2-1	TRBD2	TGTGCCAGCAGTAAGGCTAGCGGGAAAAATGAGCAGTTCTTC	CASSKASGKNEQFF
few	TRBV19	TRBJ1-1	TRBD1	TGTGCCAGTAGTATCCCGGGACAGAAACTGAACACTGAAGTTTTCTTT	CASSIPGQKLNTEVFF
NA	TRBV19	TRBJ1-1	TRBD1	TGTGCCAGTAGTGCCCCTGGGGACAGCGACGGCACTGAAGCTTTCTTT	CASSAPGDSDGTEAFF
few	TRBV20-1	TRBJ1-6	NA	TGCAGTGCTAGAGAGAGCGGGCTGCCCTATAATTCACCCCTCCACTTT	CSARESGLPYNSPLHF
many	TRBV6-1	TRBJ1-5	NA	TGTGCCAGCAGTTCCGATGGAGCAAGCAATCAGCCCCAGCATTTT	CASSSDGASNQPQHF
NA	TRBV19	TRBJ1-6	TRBD1	TGTGCCAGTACGGACAGGGTGGATTCACCCCTCCACTTT	CASTDRVDSPLHF
many	TRBV7-3	TRBJ2-1	TRBD2	TGTGCCAGCAGAGCGGGACGGACCTACAATGAGCAGTTCTTC	CASRAGRTYNEQFF
NA	TRBV12-3/TRBV12-4	TRBJ2-3	NA	TGTGCCAGCACCAACGGGGGCGCGGATACGCAGTATTTT	CASTNGGADTQYF
NA	TRBV4-1	TRBJ1-2	NA	TGCGCCAGCAGCCAAGGGAGGGTGACCTATGGCTACACCTTC	CASSQGRVTYGYTF
few	TRBV11-3	TRBJ1-1	NA	TGTGCCAGCAGTTCGACAAGGATGAACACTGAAGCTTTCTTT	CASSSTRMNTEAFF
many	TRBV6-6	TRBJ2-7	NA	TGTGCCAGCAGTTACTGGGACGGATCCTACGAGCAGTACTTC	CASSYWDGSYEQYF
many	TRBV20-1	TRBJ2-7	TRBD2	TGCAGTGCTAGAGGGGGGACTAGTGAGAGCTACTACGAGCAGTACTTC	CSARGGTSESYYEQYF
NA	TRBV12-3/TRBV12-4	TRBJ1-1	NA	TGTGCCAGCAGTTTTGGGGGGATCAAGAACACTGAAGCTTTCTTT	CASSFGGIKNTEAFF
many	TRBV6-1	TRBJ2-5	NA	TGTGCCAGCAGGCCCGCGCCGAGCCAGGAGACCCAGTACTTC	CASRPAPSQETQYF
NA	TRBV4-2	TRBJ2-3	TRBD1	TGTGCCAGCAGCCATCCCGGACAGGGTAGCACAGATACGCAGTATTTT	CASSHPGQGSTDTQYF
many	TRBV19	TRBJ1-1	NA	TGTGCCAGTAGTATGTTGACAGGAGTGAACACTGAAGCTTTCTTT	CASSMLTGVNTEAFF
many	TRBV30	TRBJ2-3	TRBD2	TGTGCCTGGAGTTTAAGACTAGCGGGCCTAGATACGCAGTATTTT	CAWSLRLAGLDTQYF
many	TRBV7-2	TRBJ2-2	NA	TGTGCCAGCAGCCGAGGGGGGGGCGGGGAGCTGTTTTTT	CASSRGGGGELFF
many	TRBV29-1	TRBJ1-2	NA	TGCAGCGTTGTTTCGGGGAACTATGGCTACACCTTC	CSVVSGNYGYTF
NA	TRBV5-1	TRBJ1-4	TRBD1	TGTGTCAGCAGCCGGTTCGGGACAGGGGGAGAAAAACTGTTTTTT	CVSSRFGTGGEKLFF
NA	TRBV5-6	TRBJ2-2	TRBD1	TGTGCCAGCAGCGGGGACAGGGGGTACACCGGGGAGCTGTTTTTT	CASSGDRGYTGELFF
few	TRBV9	TRBJ2-3	TRBD1	TGTGCCAGCAGCGTAGGACAGGGGAGCACAGATACGCAGTATTTT	CASSVGQGSTDTQYF
many	TRBV28	TRBJ1-4	NA	TGTGCCAGCAGTTTACAGCAATCAACTAATGAAAAACTGTTTTTT	CASSLQQSTNEKLFF
NA	TRBV6-2/TRBV6-3	TRBJ1-5	TRBD1	TGTGCCAGCAGGGACAGGAATCAGCCCCAGCATTTT	CASRDRNQPQHF
NA	TRBV19	TRBJ2-7	NA	TGTGCCAGTAGTCTTAGCGGAACCCTTTGGGAGCAGTACTTC	CASSLSGTLWEQYF
few	TRBV20-1	TRBJ2-1	TRBD2	TGCAGTGCTAGAACTAGCGGGAGAAATATGAATGAGCAGTTCTTC	CSARTSGRNMNEQFF
NA	TRBV10-3	TRBJ2-7	NA	TGTGCCATCAATACAGGCCCCAACCAGTTCTCCTACGAGCAGTACTTC	CAINTGPNQFSYEQYF
few	TRBV5-1	TRBJ2-7	NA	TGCGCCAGCAGCTTGGATCAGGCCTCCTACGAGCAGTACTTC	CASSLDQASYEQYF